Listed below are T cell receptor beta chains from one sample, sequenced in a study of TIL therapy for anti-PD-1-resistant metastatic lung cancer. Clones were sequenced by immunoSEQ multiplex PCR, and TCRdb holds only the in-frame ones, with some missing. The top ten hold less than 3% of the sample, which has 52,000 or so clones, 70% to 90% seen once. The specimen comprised blood, sampled at baseline. The receptors shown here come from a person between 30 and 80 years old with non-small cell lung cancer. Both conserved end residues are part of each CDR3.

J: TRBJ1-6
length: 14
V: TRBV7-9
CDR3: CASSLGTANSPLHF

J: TRBJ2-7
length: 15
V: TRBV27
CDR3: CASSSQAGWAREQYF

J: TRBJ2-1
length: 14
V: TRBV18
CDR3: CASSPDRGINEQFF

J: TRBJ2-6
length: 13
V: TRBV6-4
CDR3: CASRGSGANVLTF

J: TRBJ2-2
length: 14
V: TRBV10-2
CDR3: CASSDREGTGELFF

J: TRBJ1-2
length: 14
V: TRBV9
CDR3: CASSTGTGNYGYTF

J: TRBJ2-5
length: 16
V: TRBV10-3
CDR3: CAISDPGLAGGETQYF

J: TRBJ2-7
length: 12
V: TRBV28
CDR3: CATTRGTYEQYF

J: TRBJ1-4
length: 15
V: TRBV19
CDR3: CASSIRQPGNEKLFF

J: TRBJ1-2
length: 12
V: TRBV2
CDR3: CASRGTGYGYTF

J: TRBJ1-6
length: 16
V: TRBV28
CDR3: CASIYSRSSYNSPLHF

J: TRBJ2-4
length: 13
V: TRBV5-4
CDR3: CASSLASENIQYF

J: TRBJ2-7
length: 15
V: TRBV30
CDR3: CAWSDLAGRQREQYF

J: TRBJ2-2
length: 17
V: TRBV28
CDR3: CASSFAPGLADTGELFF

J: TRBJ2-5
length: 17
V: TRBV30
CDR3: CAWSKNAGGFSRETQYF

J: TRBJ1-2
length: 12
V: TRBV27
CDR3: CASSFSGYGYTF

J: TRBJ1-3
length: 14
V: TRBV9
CDR3: CAREQMPSGNTIYF

J: TRBJ2-7
length: 12
V: TRBV29-1
CDR3: CSYRGGNYEQYF

J: TRBJ2-1
length: 17
V: TRBV27
CDR3: CASSRQLAGFSYNEQFF

J: TRBJ1-4
length: 13
V: TRBV27
CDR3: CASSMDRDEKLFF

J: TRBJ2-6
length: 16
V: TRBV7-3
CDR3: CASSLNGVSGANVLTF

J: TRBJ1-6
length: 14
V: TRBV6-5
CDR3: CASSQARGGSPLHF

J: TRBJ2-6
length: 15
V: TRBV6-5
CDR3: CASRPQGAGANVLTF

J: TRBJ2-3
length: 12
V: TRBV30
CDR3: CAWMHGPDTQYF

J: TRBJ2-7
length: 14
V: TRBV6-1
CDR3: CASSEYGESYEQYF

J: TRBJ1-2
length: 14
V: TRBV5-6
CDR3: CASTLGKGFYGYTF

J: TRBJ2-2
length: 16
V: TRBV30
CDR3: CAWKASFVRNTGELFF

J: TRBJ2-6
length: 18
V: TRBV9
CDR3: CASSVLRTTRSGANVLTF

J: TRBJ1-2
length: 16
V: TRBV7-8
CDR3: CASRGQGSPRGQGYTF

J: TRBJ2-4
length: 20
V: TRBV1
CDR3: CTSSPHLTSGGKRAKNIQYF

J: TRBJ2-1
length: 16
V: TRBV3-1/TRBV3-2
CDR3: CASSPGGSGRGHEQFF

J: TRBJ2-7
length: 13
V: TRBV19
CDR3: CATRGDISYEQYF

J: TRBJ2-7
length: 13
V: TRBV4-3
CDR3: CASSRDRNYEQYF

J: TRBJ1-1
length: 14
V: TRBV6-5
CDR3: CASSPPHLNTEAFF

J: TRBJ1-2
length: 14
V: TRBV9
CDR3: CASSPDRWSYGYTF

J: TRBJ2-3
length: 15
V: TRBV7-3
CDR3: CASSPTSASTDTQYF

J: TRBJ2-5
length: 15
V: TRBV5-1
CDR3: CASSLGYGTAETQYF

J: TRBJ2-1
length: 20
V: TRBV19
CDR3: CASSIDSPRLAGFRGNEQFF

J: TRBJ2-1
length: 15
V: TRBV21-1
CDR3: CASSPPSGRAGEQFF

J: TRBJ2-3
length: 15
V: TRBV9
CDR3: CASSPGSQGPDTQYF

J: TRBJ2-2
length: 14
V: TRBV11-2
CDR3: CASSFTVLTGELFF

J: TRBJ2-6
length: 17
V: TRBV9
CDR3: CASSAVQGAPGANVLTF

J: TRBJ2-7
length: 16
V: TRBV6-1
CDR3: CASSEVGTSGRYEQYF

J: TRBJ1-2
length: 14
V: TRBV6-2/TRBV6-3
CDR3: CASSYSQGSSGYTF

J: TRBJ2-3
length: 16
V: TRBV15
CDR3: CATSKAQSPSTDTQYF

J: TRBJ2-5
length: 15
V: TRBV4-1
CDR3: CASSRTSGVTETQYF

J: TRBJ1-1
length: 14
V: TRBV2
CDR3: CASSEQGGGTEAFF

J: TRBJ1-1
length: 15
V: TRBV4-3
CDR3: CASSQDRGGMTEAFF

J: TRBJ2-7
length: 15
V: TRBV6-2/TRBV6-3
CDR3: CASSQGRVPGGEQYF

J: TRBJ1-2
length: 14
V: TRBV5-1
CDR3: CASSLMPGNYGYTF

J: TRBJ2-2
length: 16
V: TRBV7-2
CDR3: CASSSLAGAGTGELFF